Following are 13 T cell receptor beta chains from one sample sequenced in a study of blood T cell repertoires in COVID-19 (dated by TCRdb to 2018 to 2020). Receptor libraries were prepared by the immunoSEQ multiplex PCR assay. The clones in this table, taken by TCRdb from immuneACCESS, are in-frame only. Not every clone is retained; where verified, under half of the shortfall comes from an unresolved V gene, and the cause of the rest is unknown. A total of approximately 65,000 clones appear in this sample, 80% to 90% of them only once. Less than 4.5% of the sample comes from the top ten. The sample consisted of PBMCs or T cells enriched from blood (not recorded which). The receptors come from a woman between 40 and 50 years old with acute COVID-19.

The rearrangement links TRBV29-1 to TRBJ2-2; no clear D gene. With 6 bases removed from V and 1 base from J, the gap between germline ends came to 15 bases. CDR3 length: 15 residues. Per the germline V gene, CDR1 is SQVTM and CDR2 is ANQGSEA. The DNA for the CDR3 is TGCAGCGTCGCCCCCGTTGGGCTGAACACCGGGGAGCTGTTTTTT. As protein: CSVAPVGLNTGELFF.

This rearrangement joins TRBV6-5 to TRBJ1-2, with 12 bases aligning to TRBD1. The CDR3 sequence is 15 residues long. After removal of 6 bases from V and 8 bases from J, the junction contained 10 bases not matched to a gene. The germline CDR1 and CDR2 sequences are MNHEY and SVGAGI. The CDR3 here is CASRLSGQGARGYTF. The CDR3 DNA reads as TGTGCCAGCAGACTCTCGGGACAGGGGGCGAGAGGCTACACCTTC.

This chain joins TRBV29-1 and TRBJ2-2; no clear D. CDR3 size: 12 residues. Trimming took 5 bases from V and 1 from J, leaving 5 bases between them. Germline V CDR1 and CDR2: SQVTM, ANQGSEA. CDR3 nucleotides: TGCAGCGTTTACAGGAACACCGGGGAGCTGTTTTTT. This sequence encodes CSVYRNTGELFF.

This clone has only a few counts. This rearrangement joins TRBV29-1 to TRBJ2-5, with 8 nucleotides matching TRBD2. The CDR3 is 13 amino acids. V lost 4 bases to trimming and J lost 2 bases; unmatched junction nucleotides: 3. Germline V gives CDR1 SQVTM, CDR2 ANQGSEA. The CDR3 nucleotides read TGCAGCGTTGGCGGGACTAGACAAGAGACCCAGTACTTC. This encodes CSVGGTRQETQYF. Variable domain in full (rest from reference TRBV29-1 and TRBJ2-5): SAVISQKPSRDICQRGTSLTIQCQVDSQVTMMFWYRQQPGQSLTLIATANQGSEATYESGFVIDKFPISRPNLTFSTLTVSNMSPEDSSIYLCSVGGTRQETQYFGPGTRLLVL.

This clone was counted a single time. The chain combines TRBV2 with TRBJ1-4; 10 positions agree with TRBD1. CDR1 and CDR2 (germline): SNHLY, FYNNEI. CDR3 length: 15 residues. Trimming took 5 bases from V and 4 from J; bases not matched to a gene: 4. CDR3 in DNA: TGTGCCAGCAGTCCCGGGACAGGGGATAATGAAAAACTGTTTTTT. Its translation is CASSPGTGDNEKLFF.

V usage is TRBV5-5 and J usage is TRBJ2-5; D ambiguous. The CDR3 runs to 12 residues. CDR1 is SGHKS and CDR2 is YYEKEE in the germline V gene (reference sequence). The V end lost 0 bases, the J end lost 3 bases, and 3 bases lay between the germline ends. The CDR3 DNA reads as TGTGCCAGCAGCTTGGGTAAAGAGACCCAGTACTTC. Its protein product is CASSLGKETQYF. The full variable domain, rest sourced from reference TRBV5-5 and TRBJ2-5, is DAGVTQSPTHLIKTRGQQVTLRCSPISGHKSVSWYQQVLGQGPQFIFQYYEKEERGRGNFPDRFSARQFPNYSSELNVNALLLGDSALYLCASSLGKETQYFGPGTRLLVL.

This sequence joins TRBV5-5 and TRBJ1-2; 7 nucleotides agree with TRBD1. Germline V lookup: CDR1 SGHKS, CDR2 YYEKEE (reference sequence). The CDR3 has 15 residues. Trimming removed 7 bases from V and 7 bases from J; junction bases left unmatched: 16. CDR3 sequence: CASRPQGRGVFGYTF. CDR3 coding DNA: TGTGCCAGCCGGCCACAGGGGCGAGGTGTATTTGGCTACACCTTC.

V gene TRBV5-6 combines with J gene TRBJ1-1; 7 bases are a match to TRBD1. The CDR3 extends over 15 amino acids. Germline assignment: CDR1 SGHDT and CDR2 YYEEEE. V trimming: 4 bases; J trimming: 1 base; junction bases outside the gene matches: 7. CDR3 DNA sequence: TGTGCCAGCAGCCCACTGGGGACAGAGAACACTGAAGCTTTCTTT. Amino acids: CASSPLGTENTEAFF.

This clone has a single count. CDR3 DNA sequence: TGTGCCAGCAGCCAAGGAGTCAATCAGCCCCAGCATTTT. Its protein is CASSQGVNQPQHF. V usage is TRBV3-1 (or the pseudogene TRBV3-2) and J usage is TRBJ1-5; D is ambiguous. V was cut by 1 base and J by 3 bases, with 4 bases left in between. The CDR3 extends over 13 amino acids. Germline CDR1 reads LGHDT; CDR2 reads YNNKEL (reference sequence).

The J gene is TRBJ2-5, the V gene TRBV11-2; D call uncertain. The ends were cut back, 1 base at V and 2 bases at J, with 5 bases in the middle. There are 13 residues in the CDR3. The V gene's germline CDR1 is SGHAT and CDR2 FQNNGV. The CDR3, as DNA: TGTGCCAGCAGCTTAGGCGGTCAAGAGACCCAGTACTTC. Translating it yields CASSLGGQETQYF.

As for this clone: Distinct nucleotide sequences in the sample also encode this CDR3. The chain carries TRBV5-1 and TRBJ1-5, with no clear D. The germline gives CDR1 SGHRS, CDR2 YFSETQ. The CDR3 is 14 residues long. V was clipped by 1 base and J by 2 bases, with 7 bases between them. The CDR3 loop is CASSLRGGNQPQHF. CDR3 sequence (DNA): TGCGCCAGCAGCTTGAGAGGAGGCAATCAGCCCCAGCATTTT.

This clone was counted only a few times. The chain combines TRBV6-5 with TRBJ2-1, with 7 bases identical to TRBD2. The CDR3 has 14 amino acids. Germline lookup yields CDR1 MNHEY and CDR2 SVGAGI. V shed 8 bases, J shed 0 bases, and the junction held 4 bases outside the gene matches. The CDR3 region has the DNA TGTGCCAGCGTGCTAGCGGCCTCCTACAATGAGCAGTTCTTC. Amino acid sequence: CASVLAASYNEQFF.

The chain couples TRBV7-3 to TRBJ1-1; 8 positions agree with TRBD1. V was clipped by 2 bases and J by 7 bases; unmatched bases: 9. The CDR3 loop spans 15 amino acids. Per the germline V gene, CDR1 is SGHTA and CDR2 is FQGTGA. This CDR3 is CASSLWGRGQGEAFF. CDR3 sequence (DNA): TGTGCCAGCAGCTTATGGGGCAGGGGGCAAGGTGAAGCTTTCTTT.